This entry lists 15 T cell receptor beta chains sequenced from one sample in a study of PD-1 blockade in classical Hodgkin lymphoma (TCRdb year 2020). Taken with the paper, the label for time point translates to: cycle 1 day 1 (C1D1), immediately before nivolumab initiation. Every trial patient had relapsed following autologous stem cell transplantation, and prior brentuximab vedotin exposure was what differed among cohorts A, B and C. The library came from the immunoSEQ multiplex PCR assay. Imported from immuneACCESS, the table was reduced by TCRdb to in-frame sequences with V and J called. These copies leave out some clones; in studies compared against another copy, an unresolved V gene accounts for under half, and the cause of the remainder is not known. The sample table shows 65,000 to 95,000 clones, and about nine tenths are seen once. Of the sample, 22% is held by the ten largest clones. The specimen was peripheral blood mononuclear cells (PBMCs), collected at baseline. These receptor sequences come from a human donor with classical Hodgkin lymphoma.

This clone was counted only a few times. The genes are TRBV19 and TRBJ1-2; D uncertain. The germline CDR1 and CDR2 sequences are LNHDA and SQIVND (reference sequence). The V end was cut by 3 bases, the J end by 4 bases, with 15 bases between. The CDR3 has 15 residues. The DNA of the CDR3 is TGTGCCAGTAGTATGGATCTCCCGAGGGCCTATGGCTACACCTTC. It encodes CASSMDLPRAYGYTF.

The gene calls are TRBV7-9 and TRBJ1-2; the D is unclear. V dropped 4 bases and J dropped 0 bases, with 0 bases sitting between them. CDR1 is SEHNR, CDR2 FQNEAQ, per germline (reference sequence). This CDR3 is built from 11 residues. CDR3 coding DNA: TGTGCCAGCAGCTCTAACTATGGCTACACCTTC. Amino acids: CASSSNYGYTF.

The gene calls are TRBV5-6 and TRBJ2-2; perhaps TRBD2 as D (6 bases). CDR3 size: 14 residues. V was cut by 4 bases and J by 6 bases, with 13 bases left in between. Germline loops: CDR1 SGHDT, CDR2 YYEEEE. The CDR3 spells CASSTQGLPGELFF. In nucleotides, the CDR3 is TGTGCCAGCAGCACCCAGGGACTTCCCGGGGAGCTGTTTTTT.

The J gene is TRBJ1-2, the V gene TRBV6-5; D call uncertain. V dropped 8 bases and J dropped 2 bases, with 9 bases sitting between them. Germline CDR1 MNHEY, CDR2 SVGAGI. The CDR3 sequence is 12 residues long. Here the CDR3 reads CASGLRNYGYTF. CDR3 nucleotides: TGTGCCAGCGGACTGAGAAACTATGGCTACACCTTC.

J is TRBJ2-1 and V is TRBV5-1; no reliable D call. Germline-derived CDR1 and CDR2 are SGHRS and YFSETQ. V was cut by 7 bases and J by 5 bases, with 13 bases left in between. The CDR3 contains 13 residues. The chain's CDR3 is CASGGMANNEQFF. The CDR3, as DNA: TGCGCCAGCGGCGGAATGGCCAACAATGAGCAGTTCTTC.

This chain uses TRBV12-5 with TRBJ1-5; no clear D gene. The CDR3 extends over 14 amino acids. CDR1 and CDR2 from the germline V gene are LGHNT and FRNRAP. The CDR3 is CAASGEDADQPQHF. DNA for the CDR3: TGTGCCGCATCCGGCGAAGATGCCGATCAGCCCCAGCATTTT. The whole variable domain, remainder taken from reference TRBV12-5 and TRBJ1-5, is DARVTQTPRHKVTEMGQEVTMRCQPILGHNTVFWYRQTMMQGLELLAYFRNRAPLDDSGMPKDRFSAEMPDATLATLKIQPSEPRDSAVYFCAASGEDADQPQHFGDGTRLSIL.

The CDR3 reads CASSEREGNEKLFF. CDR3 DNA: TGTGCCAGTAGTGAAAGGGAGGGGAATGAAAAACTGTTTTTT. The rearrangement joins TRBV19 to TRBJ1-4, with D tentatively TRBD1 (5 bases). The V gene's germline CDR1 is LNHDA and CDR2 SQIVND (reference sequence). With 5 bases removed from V and 5 bases from J, the gap between germline ends came to 12 bases. CDR3 size: 14 residues. The complete variable domain, with remaining parts taken from reference TRBV19 and TRBJ1-4, reads DGGITQSPKYLFRKEGQNVTLSCEQNLNHDAMYWYRQDPGQGLRLIYYSQIVNDFQKGDIAEGYSVSREKKESFPLTVTSAQKNPTAFYLCASSEREGNEKLFFGSGTQLSVL.

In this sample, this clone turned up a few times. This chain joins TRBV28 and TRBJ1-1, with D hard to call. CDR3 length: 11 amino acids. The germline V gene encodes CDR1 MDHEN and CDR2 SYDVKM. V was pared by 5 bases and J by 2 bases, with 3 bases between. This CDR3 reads CASSINTEAFF. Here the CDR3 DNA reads TGTGCCAGCAGTATAAACACTGAAGCTTTCTTT.

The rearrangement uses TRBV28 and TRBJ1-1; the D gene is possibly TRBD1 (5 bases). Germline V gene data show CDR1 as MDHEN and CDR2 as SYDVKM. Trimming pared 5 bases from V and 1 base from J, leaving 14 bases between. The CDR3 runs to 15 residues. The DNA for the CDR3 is TGTGCCAGCAGTGACGCCGGGACGGCGAACACTGAAGCTTTCTTT. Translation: CASSDAGTANTEAFF.

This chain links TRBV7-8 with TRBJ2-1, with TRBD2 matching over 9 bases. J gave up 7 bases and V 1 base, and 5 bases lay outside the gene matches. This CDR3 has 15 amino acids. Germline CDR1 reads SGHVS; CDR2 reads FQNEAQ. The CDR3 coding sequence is TGTGCCAGCAGCTTAGGCGGGAGGGCCCATAATGAGCAGTTCTTC. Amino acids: CASSLGGRAHNEQFF.

The CDR3 DNA reads as TGTGCCAGCAGCTTAGGCGGGAACACAGATACGCAGTATTTT. This sequence encodes CASSLGGNTDTQYF. The V gene is TRBV5-6, the J gene TRBJ2-3; perhaps TRBD2 as D (6 bases). The germline gives CDR1 SGHDT, CDR2 YYEEEE. There are 14 residues in the CDR3. V dropped 2 bases and J dropped 2 bases, with 9 bases sitting between them.

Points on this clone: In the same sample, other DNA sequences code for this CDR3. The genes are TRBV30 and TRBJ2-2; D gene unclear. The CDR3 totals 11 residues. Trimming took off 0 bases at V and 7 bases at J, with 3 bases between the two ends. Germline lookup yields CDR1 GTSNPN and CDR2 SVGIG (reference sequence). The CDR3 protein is CAWSVGGELFF. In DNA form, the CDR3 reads TGTGCCTGGAGTGTAGGCGGGGAGCTGTTTTTT.

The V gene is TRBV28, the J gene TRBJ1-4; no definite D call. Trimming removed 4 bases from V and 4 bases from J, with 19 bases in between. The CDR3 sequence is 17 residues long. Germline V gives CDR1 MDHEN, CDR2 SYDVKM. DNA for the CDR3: TGTGCCAGCAGTTACACAAAAGCACCGTTATTTAATGAAAAACTGTTTTTT. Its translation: CASSYTKAPLFNEKLFF.

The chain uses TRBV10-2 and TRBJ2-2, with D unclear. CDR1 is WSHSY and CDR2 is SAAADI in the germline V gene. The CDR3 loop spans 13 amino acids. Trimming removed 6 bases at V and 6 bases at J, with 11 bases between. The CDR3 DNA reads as TGCGCCAGCAGACCCGGAGATTCCGGGGAGCTGTTTTTT. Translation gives CASRPGDSGELFF.

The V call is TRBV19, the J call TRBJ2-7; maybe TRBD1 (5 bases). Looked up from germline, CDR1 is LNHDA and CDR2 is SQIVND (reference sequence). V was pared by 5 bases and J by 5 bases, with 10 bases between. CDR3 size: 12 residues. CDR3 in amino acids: CASSQGKNEQYF. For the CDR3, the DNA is TGTGCCAGTAGTCAGGGAAAAAACGAGCAGTACTTC.